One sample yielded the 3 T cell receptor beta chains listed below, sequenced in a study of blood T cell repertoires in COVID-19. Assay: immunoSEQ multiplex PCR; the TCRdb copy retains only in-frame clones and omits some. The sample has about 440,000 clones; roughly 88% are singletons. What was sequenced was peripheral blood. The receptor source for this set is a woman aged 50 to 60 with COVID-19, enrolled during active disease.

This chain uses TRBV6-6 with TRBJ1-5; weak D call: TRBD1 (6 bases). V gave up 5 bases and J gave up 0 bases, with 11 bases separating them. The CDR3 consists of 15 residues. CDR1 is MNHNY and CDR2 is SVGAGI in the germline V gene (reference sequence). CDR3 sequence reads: CASSPDRISNQPQHF. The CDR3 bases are TGTGCCAGCAGTCCCGACAGGATTAGCAATCAGCCCCAGCATTTT.

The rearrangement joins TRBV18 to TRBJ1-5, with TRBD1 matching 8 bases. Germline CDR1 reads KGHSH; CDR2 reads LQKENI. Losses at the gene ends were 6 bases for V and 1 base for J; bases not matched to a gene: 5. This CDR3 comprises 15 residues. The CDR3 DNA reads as TGTGCCAGCTCCCGGGGACAGGCGAGCAATCAGCCCCAGCATTTT. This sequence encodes CASSRGQASNQPQHF.

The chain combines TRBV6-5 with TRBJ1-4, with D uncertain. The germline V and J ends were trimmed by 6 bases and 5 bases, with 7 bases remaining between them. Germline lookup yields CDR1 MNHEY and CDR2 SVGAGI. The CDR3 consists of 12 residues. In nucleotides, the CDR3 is TGTGCCAGCAGCCCCGGGAATGAAAAACTGTTTTTT. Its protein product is CASSPGNEKLFF.